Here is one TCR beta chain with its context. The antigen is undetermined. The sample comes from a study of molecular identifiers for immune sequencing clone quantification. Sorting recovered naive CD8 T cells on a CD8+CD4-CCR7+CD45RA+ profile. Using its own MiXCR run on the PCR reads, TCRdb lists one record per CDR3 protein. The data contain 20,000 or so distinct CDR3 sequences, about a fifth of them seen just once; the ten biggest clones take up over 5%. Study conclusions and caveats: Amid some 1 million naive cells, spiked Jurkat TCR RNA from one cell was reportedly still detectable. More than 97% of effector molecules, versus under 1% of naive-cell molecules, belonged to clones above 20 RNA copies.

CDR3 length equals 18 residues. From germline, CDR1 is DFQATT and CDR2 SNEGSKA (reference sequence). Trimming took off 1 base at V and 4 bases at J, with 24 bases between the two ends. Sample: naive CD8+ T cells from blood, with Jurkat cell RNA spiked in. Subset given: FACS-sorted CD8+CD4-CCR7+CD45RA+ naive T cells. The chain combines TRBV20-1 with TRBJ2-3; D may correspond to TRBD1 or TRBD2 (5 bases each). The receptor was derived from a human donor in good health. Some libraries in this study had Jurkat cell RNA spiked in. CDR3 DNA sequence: TGCAGTGCTAGAGTGAGGACCGGGACCTTTCATCTCCCAGATACGCAGTATTTT. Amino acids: CSARVRTGTFHLPDTQYF.